This entry lists 20 T cell receptor beta chains sequenced from one sample in a study of glioma-infiltrating T cells after dendritic cell vaccination (dated by TCRdb to between 2015 and 2016). The sample's time point label, decoded: after dendritic cell vaccination, including at tumor progression/relapse. Libraries were built with the immunoSEQ multiplex PCR assay. TCRdb mirrors the immuneACCESS table, restricted to in-frame sequences. Some clones are absent from its copies; in checked studies, under half trace to an unresolved V gene, and the reason for the others is unknown. Recorded for this sample are roughly 88,000 clones; 81% of them occurred a single time. Together, the top ten hold over 2% of the sample. The source was blood, collected after dendritic cell vaccination. The receptor source for this set is a human donor with glioblastoma.

The rearrangement links TRBV27 to TRBJ1-2, with D possibly being TRBD1 (5 bases). The CDR3 runs 13 residues. CDR1 and CDR2 from the germline V gene are MNHEY and SMNVEV (reference sequence). Trimming pared 5 bases from V and 6 bases from J, leaving 13 bases between. In DNA form, the CDR3 reads TGTGCCAGCAGTGGCGGGGGAAGGGATGGCTACACCTTC. It yields the protein CASSGGGRDGYTF.

The chain links TRBV5-1 to TRBJ2-7; 8 bases align to TRBD2. Trimming at V came to 4 bases and at J to 7 bases, leaving 10 bases not matched to a gene. CDR1 is SGHRS and CDR2 is YFSETQ in the germline V gene. The CDR3 contains 14 residues. CDR3 loop: CASSPDGGGREQYF. The CDR3 bases are TGCGCCAGCAGCCCCGACGGGGGGGGTAGAGAGCAGTACTTC.

V is TRBV6-6 and J is TRBJ2-7; 10 bases are a match to TRBD1. Germline CDR1 and CDR2: MNHNY and SVGAGI (reference sequence). The CDR3 has 16 residues. V lost 4 bases and J lost 4; bases outside the gene matches: 10. The CDR3 is CASSSSGTGAGYEQYF. The CDR3, as DNA: TGTGCCAGCAGTTCATCCGGGACAGGGGCCGGTTACGAGCAGTACTTC.

The CDR3 DNA sequence: TGTGCCAGCAGCCGACTGCCTCTATCAGGGGGTGAGGGCTACACCTTC. Encoded protein: CASSRLPLSGGEGYTF. The chain has TRBV5-6 and TRBJ1-2; 7 bases line up with TRBD1. V shed 4 bases and J 8 bases; nucleotides not matched to a gene: 17. The V gene's germline CDR1 is SGHDT and CDR2 YYEEEE. CDR3 length: 16 amino acids. The full variable domain, completed using reference TRBV5-6 and TRBJ1-2, is DAGVTQSPTHLIKTRGQQVTLRCSPKSGHDTVSWYQQALGQGPQFIFQYYEEEERQRGNFPDRFSGHQFPNYSSELNVNALLLGDSALYLCASSRLPLSGGEGYTFGSGTRLTVV.

The chain is built from TRBV9 and TRBJ2-3, with 10 nucleotides matching TRBD1. V lost 4 bases and J lost 1; bases outside the gene matches: 6. The CDR3 contains 16 residues. Germline loops: CDR1 SGDLS, CDR2 YYNGEE. CDR3 residues: CASSLTGGAGTDTQYF. The CDR3 nucleotides read TGTGCCAGCAGCTTGACAGGGGGCGCCGGCACAGATACGCAGTATTTT. Using reference TRBV9 and TRBJ2-3 for the parts outside the CDR3, the full variable domain is DSGVTQTPKHLITATGQRVTLRCSPRSGDLSVYWYQQSLDQGLQFLIQYYNGEERAKGNILERFSAQQFPDLHSELNLSSLELGDSALYFCASSLTGGAGTDTQYFGPGTRLTVL.

CDR3 sequence reads: CATTGTGGDGYTF. In DNA, the CDR3 is TGTGCCACGACCGGGACAGGGGGCGACGGCTACACCTTC. J is TRBJ1-2 and V is TRBV10-3; 12 nucleotides align to TRBD1. CDR3 size: 13 residues. Germline assignment: CDR1 ENHRY and CDR2 SYGVKD. J lost 8 bases, V lost 10 bases, and 8 bases had no gene match.

The chain uses TRBV28 and TRBJ2-3; 10 nucleotides match TRBD1. The CDR3 extends over 16 amino acids. CDR1 and CDR2 from the germline V gene are MDHEN and SYDVKM. V lost 7 bases, J lost 3 bases, and 10 bases stayed unmatched. The CDR3 nucleotides read TGTGCCAGCATAACTGGGGGGACAGGGGTAACAGATACGCAGTATTTT. Its protein product is CASITGGTGVTDTQYF.

This chain joins TRBV5-4 and TRBJ2-3; 12 bases are a match to TRBD2. The CDR3 spans 15 residues. V dropped 0 bases and J dropped 8; count of bases not matched to a gene: 4. Germline CDR1 is SGHNT and CDR2 is YYREEE (reference sequence). CDR3 bases: TGTGCCAGCAGCTTGGAGACTAGCGGGAGTACTACGCAGTATTTT. Protein: CASSLETSGSTTQYF. Filled out from reference TRBV5-4 and TRBJ2-3, the complete variable domain reads ETGVTQSPTHLIKTRGQQVTLRCSSQSGHNTVSWYQQALGQGPQFIFQYYREEENGRGNFPPRFSGLQFPNYSSELNVNALELDDSALYLCASSLETSGSTTQYFGPGTRLTVL.

V and J are TRBV5-6 and TRBJ2-6; weak D call: TRBD1 (5 bases). The CDR3 covers 15 residues. The V gene lost 5 bases and the J gene lost 0 bases, with 9 bases spanning the gap. Looked up from germline, CDR1 is SGHDT and CDR2 is YYEEEE. CDR3 protein: CASRQVNSGANVLTF. For the CDR3, the DNA is TGTGCCAGCAGACAGGTGAACTCTGGGGCCAACGTCCTGACTTTC.

The chain carries TRBV29-1 and TRBJ2-1; 14 bases are a match to TRBD2. This CDR3 is built from 14 residues. V shed 7 bases, J shed 6 bases, and the junction held 5 bases outside the gene matches. Germline V gene data show CDR1 as SQVTM and CDR2 as ANQGSEA. The DNA for the CDR3 is TGCAGCGCTGGGACTAGCGGGAGCCTCAATGAGCAGTTCTTC. Translation: CSAGTSGSLNEQFF.

The V call is TRBV6-1, the J call TRBJ1-6; 7 positions match TRBD1. CDR1 and CDR2 (germline): MNHNS, SASEGT. CDR3 length: 17 amino acids. V dropped 0 bases and J dropped 6; count of bases not matched to a gene: 8. CDR3 in amino acids: CASSEAHRTGANSPLHF. The CDR3 region has the DNA TGTGCCAGCAGTGAAGCGCACCGGACAGGAGCTAATTCACCCCTCCACTTT.

Here the CDR3 DNA reads TGCGCCACCAAACTTGAGACTAGTGGGAGCTATGAGCAGTTCTTC. This encodes CATKLETSGSYEQFF. This chain joins TRBV4-1 and TRBJ2-1; D perhaps matches TRBD2 (6 bases). The CDR3 sequence is 15 residues long. CDR1 is MGHRA and CDR2 is YSYEKL in the germline V gene. Deletions cut 10 bases from V and 8 bases from J, with 24 bases between.

There are a few counts of this clone. V and J are TRBV29-1 and TRBJ2-5; 9 nucleotides agree with TRBD1. The trim removed 7 bases at V and 5 bases at J, leaving 26 bases unmatched. Germline CDR1 and CDR2: SQVTM and ANQGSEA. The CDR3 length is 19 residues. DNA of the CDR3: TGCAGCGCCTTAAAAACAGGGGGCTGGGAGTTTGGGACAGGGGAGACCCAGTACTTC. Amino acid sequence: CSALKTGGWEFGTGETQYF.

This chain joins TRBV5-4 and TRBJ1-3; TRBD1 aligns across 7 bases. The V gene end was trimmed by 4 bases and the J gene end by 0 bases; junction bases not matched to a gene: 7. The CDR3 loop spans 16 amino acids. Germline lookup yields CDR1 SGHNT and CDR2 YYREEE (reference sequence). For the CDR3, the DNA is TGTGCCAGCAGCCCTAGCCCAGGGGGCTCTGGAAACACCATATATTTT. Translation: CASSPSPGGSGNTIYF.

This sequence joins TRBV30 and TRBJ2-2, with 11 positions matching TRBD2. CDR1 and CDR2 from the germline V gene are GTSNPN and SVGIG (reference sequence). The J segment lost 6 bases and the V segment lost 6 bases, leaving 6 bases of the junction unmatched. The CDR3 is 14 amino acids. The CDR3 DNA reads TGTGCCTGCCAACTAGCGGGAGCGGCCGGGGAGCTGTTTTTT. Translating it yields CACQLAGAAGELFF.

This rearrangement joins TRBV2 to TRBJ2-5, with 8 positions matching TRBD2. The CDR3 extends over 13 amino acids. Germline V gives CDR1 SNHLY, CDR2 FYNNEI. Losses at the gene ends were 6 bases for V and 7 bases for J; bases not matched to a gene: 7. CDR3 protein: CASRGAGDGTQYF. The DNA of the CDR3 is TGTGCCAGCAGAGGAGCGGGGGACGGGACCCAGTACTTC.

This clone turned up a few times. The chain uses TRBV27 and TRBJ2-1; tentatively, D is TRBD2 (6 bases). The CDR3 sequence is 13 residues long. V dropped 9 bases and J dropped 1 base, with 10 bases sitting between them. CDR1 and CDR2 from the germline V gene are MNHEY and SMNVEV (reference sequence). The CDR3 reads CASRRESYNEQFF. Written as DNA, the CDR3 is TGTGCCAGTAGGCGGGAATCCTACAATGAGCAGTTCTTC.

The gene calls are TRBV7-2 and TRBJ2-2, with 8 bases fitting TRBD2. J gave up 5 bases and V 0 bases, and 11 bases lay outside the gene matches. The CDR3 is 18 amino acids. CDR1 is SGHTA, CDR2 FQGNSA, per germline. CDR3 bases: TGTGCCAGCAGCTTAGCGCGGACTAGCCGGATGCAGACCGGGGAGCTGTTTTTT. Amino acids: CASSLARTSRMQTGELFF.

The chain links TRBV29-1 to TRBJ2-1; unclear D gene. Germline V gene lookup returns CDR1 SQVTM and CDR2 ANQGSEA. Trimming left V 5 bases short and J 4 bases short, with 6 bases between. The CDR3 has 11 amino acids. For the CDR3, the DNA is TGCAGCGTTCGGAGTTACAATGAGCAGTTCTTC. Translating it yields CSVRSYNEQFF.

J is TRBJ1-5 and V is TRBV5-1; no reliable D call. Germline values: CDR1 SGHRS, CDR2 YFSETQ. V lost 4 bases and J lost 5, with 13 bases in between. The CDR3 spans 14 residues. The CDR3 sequence: CASSPDGGHQPQHF. DNA for the CDR3: TGCGCCAGCAGCCCGGACGGAGGCCATCAGCCCCAGCATTTT.